The T cell receptor beta chain under discussion was sequenced for a study of OX40 agonist ivuxolimab in advanced cancers. With regard to this clone: Its antigen is as yet unknown.

Trimming removed 6 bases from V and 0 bases from J, with 13 bases in between. This CDR3 contains 15 residues. Germline loops: CDR1 MNHNY, CDR2 SVGAGI (reference sequence). Profiled with immunoSEQ multiplex PCR; TCRdb holds only in-frame clones, not every one. This table holds tens of thousands of clones, roughly 82% found once. Broader study findings: Clonal expansion was seen in CD4+ and CD8+ blood T cells by week 6 at 0.1 to 3.0 mg/kg.

This sequence joins TRBV6-6 and TRBJ2-3; D may be TRBD2 (6 bases). The source was CD4+ or CD8+ T cells sorted from blood, collected in a trial of the OX40 agonist ivuxolimab. The clonotype was recovered from an adult with an advanced solid tumor such as melanoma, head and neck, liver or kidney cancer. CDR3 DNA: TGTGCCAGCAGCAACGGACTACTTAGCACAGATACGCAGTATTTT. Its protein product is CASSNGLLSTDTQYF.